This T cell receptor beta chain originates from a study of Ad26.COV2.S vaccination and SARS-CoV-2 variants. The overall study: COV1001, an Ad26.COV2.S trial, supplied this vaccine-arm donor.

Using immunoSEQ multiplex PCR, the repertoire was profiled, and TCRdb retains in-frame clones only, with some absent. This sample has under 400,000 clones, with around 90% found just once. Treatment described: some 19 received Ad26.COV2.S at low or high dose, single or two shots; 5 received placebo; per-sample allocation not given. Collection of samples fell on day 63 after the first vaccine or placebo injection. The CDR3 is 15 residues long. V trimming: 2 bases; J trimming: 2 bases; junction bases outside the gene matches: 3. In germline, CDR1 is MNHEY, CDR2 SVGAGI. This rearrangement joins TRBV6-5 to TRBJ1-2; 9 positions match TRBD1. This sample comprised peripheral blood, obtained in a trial of Ad26.COV2.S vaccine versus placebo. The clonotype originates from a person between 18 and 65 years old who received the Ad26.COV2.S COVID-19 vaccine or a placebo. CDR3 nucleotides: TGTGCCAGCAGTTACGGACAGGGGTGGAACTATGGCTACACCTTC. It is translated as CASSYGQGWNYGYTF.